The rows below give T cell receptor beta chains drawn from one sample of a study of blood T cell repertoires in COVID-19. TCRdb keeps only in-frame clones here, not all; method: immunoSEQ multiplex PCR. The profile shows 150,000 to 200,000 clones, 90% of them singletons. Sample: peripheral blood. The receptors come from a middle-aged man with acute or convalescent COVID-19. Each CDR3 is given with its conserved first and last residue. D genes are given only for firm matches. The listing skips clone size in some rows; elsewhere it reads once, few, many or a size class.

clone_size d_call j_call v_call cdr3_aa cdr3_nt
. TRBD2 TRBJ2-7 TRBV6-1 CASSEGGSGMWEQYF TGTGCCAGCAGTGAAGGGGGTAGCGGGATGTGGGAGCAGTACTTC
. TRBD2 TRBJ2-5 TRBV15 CATSRGAVAGEETQYF TGTGCCACCAGCAGAGGAGCGGTAGCGGGAGAAGAGACCCAGTACTTC
. . TRBJ2-2 TRBV6-5 CASSYPTGTGELFF TGTGCCAGCAGTTACCCTACAGGCACCGGGGAGCTGTTTTTT
once . TRBJ2-2 TRBV28 CASILGSNTGELFF TGTGCCAGCATCCTAGGCAGCAACACCGGGGAGCTGTTTTTT
. TRBD2 TRBJ2-3 TRBV11-2 CASSPSGGATDTQYF TGTGCCAGCAGTCCTAGCGGGGGGGCCACAGATACGCAGTATTTT
few TRBD1 TRBJ2-7 TRBV27 CASSPSRGTGNEQYF TGTGCCAGCAGCCCGAGTCGGGGGACAGGGAACGAGCAGTACTTC
. . TRBJ1-3 TRBV5-1 CASSSTLLTGHSGNTIYF TGCGCCAGCAGCTCGACCTTGTTGACAGGCCACTCTGGAAACACCATATATTTT
. . TRBJ1-1 TRBV19 CASSIVGGNTEAFF TGTGCCAGTAGTATCGTCGGGGGGAACACTGAAGCTTTCTTT
. TRBD1 TRBJ2-7 TRBV19 CASRQGIERNYEQYF TGTGCCAGTAGACAGGGGATCGAGCGGAACTACGAGCAGTACTTC
. TRBD2 TRBJ2-1 TRBV28 CASSLWTSGSINEQFF TGTGCCAGCAGTCTCTGGACTAGCGGGAGTATAAATGAGCAGTTCTTC
. . TRBJ2-5 TRBV18 CASSLLRSAETQYF TGTGCCAGCTCCCTTTTGCGGTCGGCAGAGACCCAGTACTTC
once . TRBJ2-2 TRBV4-1 CASSQERAEANTGELFF TGCGCCAGCAGCCAAGAGAGGGCGGAGGCGAACACCGGGGAGCTGTTTTTT
. TRBD1 TRBJ1-5 TRBV3-1/TRBV3-2 CASSQDGTGAQPQHF TGTGCCAGCAGCCAAGACGGGACAGGGGCTCAGCCCCAGCATTTT